Listed below are T cell receptor beta chains from one sample, sequenced in a study of T cell repertoires in cytomegalovirus infection. MiXCR, run by TCRdb on the reads, gives a single entry per CDR3 protein. The sample records approximately 190,000 distinct CDR3 sequences, 8% to 10% being singletons. The sequenced sample consisted of PBMCs. Receptors were obtained from a human donor in good health (CMV status not recorded). Some clones in this sample may be carry-over from other donors' samples. The CDR3 runs from the conserved cysteine through the conserved F or W. The D gene is left open where the match is weak. A row's size may be missing; if present it is once, few, many or a size class.

>many|TRBV28|TRBJ1-5|.
CASSPGGSSNQPQHF
TGTGCCAGCAGTCCCGGGGGGAGTAGCAATCAGCCCCAGCATTTT
>many|TRBV7-2|TRBJ2-7|TRBD2
CASSPTSGVSYEQYF
TGTGCCAGCAGCCCAACTAGCGGGGTCTCCTACGAGCAGTACTTC
>few|TRBV25-1|TRBJ2-1|TRBD1
CASSAGDRAYNEQFF
TGTGCCAGCAGTGCGGGGGACAGGGCCTACAATGAGCAGTTCTTC
>few|TRBV29-1|TRBJ2-7|.
CSVRTYEQYF
TGCAGCGTTCGGACCTACGAGCAGTACTTC
>many|TRBV2|TRBJ1-4|.
CATRRSVGEKLFF
TGTGCCACCAGACGGAGCGTCGGGGAAAAACTGTTTTTT
>.|TRBV7-9|TRBJ1-1|.
CASSAPGTEAFF
TGTGCCAGCAGCGCGCCGGGCACTGAAGCTTTCTTT
>many|TRBV7-3|TRBJ1-5|.
CASSLELQSWPQHF
TGTGCCAGCAGCTTAGAGTTACAATCATGGCCCCAGCATTTT
>few|TRBV19|TRBJ1-1|.
CASSLGQTSEAFF
TGTGCCAGTAGCCTTGGACAGACCAGTGAAGCTTTCTTT
>many|TRBV12-3/TRBV12-4|TRBJ2-7|.
CASSSSRAGEQYF
TGTGCCAGCAGTTCCTCCAGAGCCGGCGAGCAGTACTTC
>.|TRBV29-1|TRBJ1-1|.
CSASRLNTEAFF
TGCAGCGCCAGCCGATTGAACACTGAAGCTTTCTTT
>.|TRBV28|TRBJ1-1|TRBD1
CASSRQGGRGKNTEAFF
TGTGCCAGCAGTCGGCAAGGGGGCAGGGGGAAGAACACTGAAGCTTTCTTT
>many|TRBV29-1|TRBJ2-7|.
CSVQQLEDFSYEQYF
TGCAGCGTCCAGCAACTAGAGGACTTTTCCTACGAGCAGTACTTC
>.|TRBV3-1|TRBJ1-5|TRBD1
CASSQTGQADQPQHF
TGTGCCAGCAGCCAGACGGGACAGGCTGATCAGCCCCAGCATTTT
>few|TRBV12-3/TRBV12-4|TRBJ1-4|TRBD1
CASTKAQGAEKLFF
TGTGCCAGCACTAAAGCACAGGGGGCTGAAAAACTGTTTTTT
>.|TRBV6-2/TRBV6-3|TRBJ2-2|.
CASQDTNTGELFF
TGTGCCAGCCAAGACACCAACACCGGGGAGCTGTTTTTT
>many|TRBV7-2|TRBJ2-7|TRBD2
CASSGGIAGGRGEQYF
TGTGCCAGCAGCGGGGGGATAGCGGGAGGGAGAGGAGAGCAGTACTTC